This T cell receptor (beta chain) was captured in a study of T cells in Graves' hyperthyroidism and ophthalmopathy. The CDR3 regions of TCR beta were amplified from RNA transcripts. When the TCR CDR3 underwent first-round RT-PCR, the HTBI primer set was used. One entry per CDR3 protein results from TCRdb running MiXCR on the multiplex PCR reads. The data contain some 510,000 distinct CDR3 sequences, less than 25% of them singletons. This clonotype was detected only a few times. Its antigen is unidentified. The junction departs from the called germline gene at one end, perhaps through a read error. The authors obtained PBMCs from over 7.5 ml of fresh peripheral blood. Study findings and constraints: In simple terms, a model built on 13 V-J features told ophthalmopathy apart from stable hyperthyroidism.

The receptor was isolated from a man aged 18 to 29 with Graves' hyperthyroidism. Sequencing used blood.

The CDR3 loop reads CASSLGDRDTGELCF. CDR3 nucleotides: TGTGCCAGCAGTTTGGGGGACAGAGACACCGGGGAGCTGTGTTTT. The chain combines TRBV12-3 or TRBV12-4 with TRBJ2-2, with 7 bases aligning to TRBD1. CDR3 length: 15 amino acids.